This paragraph reports one TCR beta chain. Its antigen is unidentified. The sample belongs to a study of CD8+ T cells in alopecia areata. Those with alopecia areata gave lesional scalp punch biopsies and peripheral blood. Deletions cut 4 bases from V and 0 bases from J, with 13 bases between. Germline V CDR1 and CDR2: SGDLS, YYNGEE. The CDR3 loop spans 15 amino acids. Study-wide findings and caveats: The study found higher clonality in lesional than normal scalp, especially in alopecia totalis/universalis.

RNA extraction was followed by reverse transcription into cDNA, which acted as the sequencing template. Here immunoSEQ multiplex PCR was the method, and the copy in TCRdb shows in-frame clones only, minus some. The sample lists 65,000 to 75,000 clones, roughly half occurring once. The rearrangement joins TRBV9 to TRBJ1-1; a weak D match, TRBD1 (5 bases). The source material was CD8+ T cells sorted from blood, sampled at week 0. The receptor's source is a human donor with alopecia areata. CDR3 sequence: CASSRSGTVNTEAFF. CDR3 in DNA: TGTGCCAGCAGCCGGTCTGGGACGGTGAACACTGAAGCTTTCTTT.